The 18 T cell receptor beta chains in this list originate from one sample, sequenced in a study of blood T cell repertoires in COVID-19 (TCRdb year 2020). Library generation was performed with the immunoSEQ multiplex PCR assay. This immuneACCESS table, as held by TCRdb, lists in-frame sequences with V and J called but not all clones. Of the missing ones, under half trace to an unresolved V gene in checked studies; the others have no known cause. The sample table records tens of thousands of clones; less than 90% of these occur just once. 9.1% of the sample belongs to the ten largest clones. What was sequenced was peripheral blood. These TCRs come from a human donor in a cohort sampled during active COVID-19.

This clone was observed a handful of times. The chain recombines TRBV4-2 with TRBJ2-7; tentatively, D is TRBD1 (5 bases). Deletions cut 4 bases from V and 6 bases from J, with 22 bases between. Germline lookup yields CDR1 LGHNA and CDR2 YNFKEQ. This CDR3 spans 16 amino acids. CDR3 amino acids: CASSPKWGLTPSEQYF. CDR3 DNA: TGTGCCAGCAGCCCGAAGTGGGGCCTAACGCCGAGCGAGCAGTACTTC.

The chain combines TRBV20-1 with TRBJ2-5; TRBD2 agrees at 7 bases. Trimming at V came to 3 bases and at J to 2 bases, leaving 3 bases not matched to a gene. Germline CDR1 is DFQATT and CDR2 is SNEGSKA (reference sequence). The CDR3 consists of 13 residues. The CDR3 coding sequence is TGCAGTGCTAGTAGACTAGCACAAGAGACCCAGTACTTC. It encodes CSASRLAQETQYF.

J is TRBJ1-1 and V is TRBV28; D possibly corresponds to TRBD1 (5 bases). Germline V lookup: CDR1 MDHEN, CDR2 SYDVKM. The CDR3 is 13 amino acids. The V end was cut by 2 bases, the J end by 6 bases, with 10 bases between. CDR3 sequence: CASSLGGGAEAFF. The CDR3 DNA sequence: TGTGCCAGCAGTTTAGGAGGAGGGGCTGAAGCTTTCTTT.

The sample holds a few counts of this clone. The chain couples TRBV18 to TRBJ2-1, with 8 bases fitting TRBD2. CDR1 and CDR2 (germline): KGHSH, LQKENI. The CDR3 extends over 14 amino acids. With V trimmed by 4 bases and J by 5 bases, 4 bases remained unmatched. The DNA for the CDR3 is TGTGCCAGCTCACAATCACTAGCGGACAATGAGCAGTTCTTC. This codes for CASSQSLADNEQFF.

The gene calls are TRBV4-1 and TRBJ2-3; TRBD2 matches 9 bases. Germline V CDR1 and CDR2: MGHRA, YSYEKL. The CDR3 covers 16 residues. Germline trimming cut 1 base from V and 0 bases from J; bases unmatched to any gene: 2. CDR3 DNA: TGCGCCAGCAGCCAAGGAAGCGGGGGGAGCACAGATACGCAGTATTTT. This encodes CASSQGSGGSTDTQYF.

The CDR3 spells CASSQSGTGGYEQYF. In nucleotides, the CDR3 is TGCGCCAGCAGCCAATCCGGGACAGGGGGCTACGAGCAGTACTTC. The chain carries TRBV4-1 and TRBJ2-7, with 11 positions matching TRBD1. This CDR3 comprises 15 residues. J was trimmed by 3 bases and V by 2 bases; bases with no gene match: 3. The germline CDR1 and CDR2 sequences are MGHRA and YSYEKL.

The chain recombines TRBV28 with TRBJ2-7, with D maybe TRBD2 (6 bases). CDR1 and CDR2 from the germline V gene are MDHEN and SYDVKM. The CDR3 contains 10 residues. The germline V and J ends were trimmed by 8 bases and 8 bases, with 10 bases remaining between them. The CDR3: CASGGSKQYF. Written as DNA, the CDR3 is TGTGCCAGCGGAGGGAGTAAGCAGTACTTC. Full variable domain (outside the CDR3, taken from reference TRBV28 and TRBJ2-7): DVKVTQSSRYLVKRTGEKVFLECVQDMDHENMFWYRQDPGLGLRLIYFSYDVKMKEKGDIPEGYSVSREKKERFSLILESASTNQTSMYLCASGGSKQYFGPGTRLTVT.

The chain has TRBV7-6 and TRBJ2-1, with 7 bases matching TRBD2. Unmatched junction bases numbered 1, after V lost 1 base and J lost 4 bases. The CDR3 has 14 residues. The germline V gene has CDR1 SGHVS and CDR2 FNYEAQ. The CDR3 is CASSLGGGYNEQFF. The DNA for the CDR3 is TGTGCCAGCAGCTTAGGGGGGGGATACAATGAGCAGTTCTTC.

This clone was found once. V usage is TRBV5-6 and J usage is TRBJ1-2, with no clear D. This CDR3 has 15 amino acids. Germline lookup yields CDR1 SGHDT and CDR2 YYEEEE. V was pared by 4 bases and J by 4 bases, with 17 bases between. The CDR3 DNA is TGTGCCAGCAGCCCGGACTCGTGGGGAATCTATGGCTACACCTTC. Its translation is CASSPDSWGIYGYTF.

The J gene is TRBJ2-5, the V gene TRBV28; D might be TRBD2 (6 bases). Trimming removed 5 bases at V and 1 base at J, with 14 bases between. The CDR3 has 15 residues. Germline CDR1 MDHEN, CDR2 SYDVKM. The CDR3 loop reads CASSPRQAGQETQYF. CDR3 DNA sequence: TGTGCCAGCAGTCCCCGTCAAGCGGGCCAAGAGACCCAGTACTTC. The entire variable domain, with the rest obtained from reference TRBV28 and TRBJ2-5, is as follows: DVKVTQSSRYLVKRTGEKVFLECVQDMDHENMFWYRQDPGLGLRLIYFSYDVKMKEKGDIPEGYSVSREKKERFSLILESASTNQTSMYLCASSPRQAGQETQYFGPGTRLLVL.

The table lists this clone with a few counts. The DNA for the CDR3 is TGTGCCAGTAGTATACAGGGACTAGCGGGAGCCGGGGAGCTGTTTTTT. Amino acid sequence: CASSIQGLAGAGELFF. V usage is TRBV19 and J usage is TRBJ2-2; 14 nucleotides align to TRBD2. Germline-derived CDR1 and CDR2 are LNHDA and SQIVND (reference sequence). The V and J ends lost 2 bases and 6 bases, in that order; junction bases with no gene match: 2. This CDR3 comprises 16 residues.

This clone was observed a single time. The chain carries TRBV5-1 and TRBJ2-7, with 14 bases identical to TRBD2. The CDR3 loop spans 17 amino acids. Germline V gene lookup returns CDR1 SGHRS and CDR2 YFSETQ. Germline trimming cut 0 bases from V and 3 bases from J; bases unmatched to any gene: 5. CDR3 residues: CASSLAGLAGVGYEQYF. The CDR3 nucleotides are TGCGCCAGCAGCTTGGCGGGACTAGCGGGGGTAGGCTACGAGCAGTACTTC.

The chain combines TRBV6-5 with TRBJ2-1; 9 bases agree with TRBD2. Trimming cost V 7 bases and J 7 bases; bases outside gene matches: 11. The germline V gene has CDR1 MNHEY and CDR2 SVGAGI. The length of the CDR3 is 15 residues. This CDR3 reads CASKVGLAGRNEQFF. Written as DNA, the CDR3 is TGTGCCAGCAAGGTTGGGCTAGCGGGAAGGAATGAGCAGTTCTTC.

This clone was recorded only once. The chain carries TRBV4-1 and TRBJ2-5, with D maybe TRBD1 (6 bases). There are 18 residues in the CDR3. CDR1 and CDR2 (germline): MGHRA, YSYEKL. Trimming took 0 bases from V and 2 from J, leaving 19 bases between them. The DNA of the CDR3 is TGCGCCAGCAGCCAAGAAGAATCGGGACAAACCCTACAAGAGACCCAGTACTTC. Residues: CASSQEESGQTLQETQYF.

This clone was seen a few times. The chain employs TRBV5-1 and TRBJ1-4; D gene unclear. The germline V gene has CDR1 SGHRS and CDR2 YFSETQ. The V end was cut by 4 bases, the J end by 1 base, with 14 bases between. The CDR3 is made up of 16 amino acids. As DNA, the CDR3 is TGCGCCAGCAGCAACGCCCCAGGCCTAACTAATGAAAAACTGTTTTTT. Its translation is CASSNAPGLTNEKLFF.

The gene calls are TRBV10-2 and TRBJ2-3, with TRBD1 as a possible D gene (6 bases). CDR3 length: 14 amino acids. Trimming left V 9 bases short and J 0 bases short, with 13 bases between. Germline CDR1 reads WSHSY; CDR2 reads SAAADI. CDR3 coding DNA: TGCGCCAGTGGGACACCCCTTAGCACAGATACGCAGTATTTT. Its protein is CASGTPLSTDTQYF.

V is TRBV11-3 and J is TRBJ2-5, with D maybe TRBD1 (5 bases). CDR1 is SGHNT, CDR2 YENEEA, per germline. The germline V and J ends were trimmed by 2 bases and 1 base, with 11 bases remaining between them. The length of the CDR3 is 15 residues. Here the CDR3 DNA reads TGTGCCAGCAGCTTACCCAGGGTTCCCCAAGAGACCCAGTACTTC. It encodes CASSLPRVPQETQYF.

The CDR3 region is CASSGQGRRNEQYF. The CDR3 coding sequence is TGTGCCAGTAGTGGACAGGGGCGTAGGAACGAGCAGTACTTC. This chain joins TRBV19 and TRBJ2-7, with 9 bases fitting TRBD1. This CDR3 has 14 residues. Germline V gene sequence: CDR1 LNHDA, CDR2 SQIVND (reference sequence). After removal of 5 bases from V and 5 bases from J, the junction contained 7 bases not matched to a gene.